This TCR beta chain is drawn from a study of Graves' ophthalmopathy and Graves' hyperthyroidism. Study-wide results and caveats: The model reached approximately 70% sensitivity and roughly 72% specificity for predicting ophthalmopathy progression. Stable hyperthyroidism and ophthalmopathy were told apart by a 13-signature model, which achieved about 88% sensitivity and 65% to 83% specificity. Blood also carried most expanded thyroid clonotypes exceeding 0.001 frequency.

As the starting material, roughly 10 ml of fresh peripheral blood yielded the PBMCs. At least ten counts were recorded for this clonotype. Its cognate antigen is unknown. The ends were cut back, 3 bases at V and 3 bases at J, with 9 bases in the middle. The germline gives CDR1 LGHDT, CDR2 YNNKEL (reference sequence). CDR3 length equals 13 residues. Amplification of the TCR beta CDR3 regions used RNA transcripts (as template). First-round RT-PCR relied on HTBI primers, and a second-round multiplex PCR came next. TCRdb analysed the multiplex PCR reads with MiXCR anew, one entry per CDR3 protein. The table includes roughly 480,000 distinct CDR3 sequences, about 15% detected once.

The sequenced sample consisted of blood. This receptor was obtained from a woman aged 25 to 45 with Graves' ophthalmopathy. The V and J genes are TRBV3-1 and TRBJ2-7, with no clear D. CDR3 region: CASSQAGIYEQYF. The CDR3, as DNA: TGTGCCAGCAGCCAGGCAGGAATCTACGAGCAGTACTTC.